The 23 T cell receptor beta chains reported below all come from one sample, sequenced in a study of cytomegalovirus exposure and HLA in healthy donors. PCR primers comprised 60 Vbeta and 13 Jbeta primers. Clones were sequenced by immunoSEQ multiplex PCR, and TCRdb holds only the in-frame ones, with some missing. This sample has about 120,000 clones, with approximately 80% found just once. Specimen: PBMCs. The source is a male donor in good health and CMV-seronegative.

J is TRBJ2-7 and V is TRBV27; a possible D gene is TRBD1 (5 bases). Trimming removed 5 bases from V and 5 bases from J, with 16 bases in between. The CDR3 is made up of 14 amino acids. Germline V gene lookup returns CDR1 MNHEY and CDR2 SMNVEV (reference sequence). The CDR3 region has the DNA TGTGCCAGCAGTCCAAAGGGGTTCAGCAACGAGCAGTACTTC. Its translation is CASSPKGFSNEQYF.

The chain couples TRBV30 to TRBJ2-7; the match to TRBD1 covers 10 bases. This CDR3 has 14 residues. The ends lost 3 bases at V and 3 bases at J; junction bases unmatched: 5. The germline CDR1 and CDR2 sequences are GTSNPN and SVGIG (reference sequence). The DNA of the CDR3 is TGTGCCTGGAGGAGACAGGGGGCGGGCTACGAGCAGTACTTC. As protein: CAWRRQGAGYEQYF.

The rearrangement links TRBV15 to TRBJ2-5; 8 nucleotides align to TRBD1. J was trimmed by 8 bases and V by 0 bases; bases with no gene match: 8. The CDR3 totals 15 residues. Germline V gene sequence: CDR1 LNHNV, CDR2 YYDKDF (reference sequence). CDR3 bases: TGTGCCACCAGCAGAGATTTTACAGGGGGTGGAACCCAGTACTTC. Its translation is CATSRDFTGGGTQYF. The whole variable domain, remainder taken from reference TRBV15 and TRBJ2-5, is DAMVIQNPRYQVTQFGKPVTLSCSQTLNHNVMYWYQQKSSQAPKLLFHYYDKDFNNEADTPDNFQSRRPNTSFCFLDIRSPGLGDTAMYLCATSRDFTGGGTQYFGPGTRLLVL.

There are a few counts of this clone. This rearrangement joins TRBV29-1 to TRBJ1-2; maybe TRBD1 (5 bases). CDR1 SQVTM and CDR2 ANQGSEA come from the germline V gene. With 7 bases removed from V and 1 base from J, the gap between germline ends came to 13 bases. This CDR3 is built from 13 residues. CDR3 sequence: CSAWVQGNYGYTF. CDR3 bases: TGCAGCGCTTGGGTGCAGGGTAACTATGGCTACACCTTC. The variable domain in full, with the rest retrieved from reference TRBV29-1 and TRBJ1-2, is SAVISQKPSRDICQRGTSLTIQCQVDSQVTMMFWYRQQPGQSLTLIATANQGSEATYESGFVIDKFPISRPNLTFSTLTVSNMSPEDSSIYLCSAWVQGNYGYTFGSGTRLTVV.

This clone came up a few times. This chain joins TRBV14 and TRBJ1-2; TRBD1 is a possible D gene (5 bases). V lost 0 bases and J lost 4, with 18 bases in between. The germline CDR1 and CDR2 sequences are SGHDN and FVKESK. This CDR3 comprises 17 residues. The CDR3 sequence is CASSQDGWTPHIYGYTF. CDR3 nucleotides: TGTGCCAGCAGCCAAGACGGGTGGACACCTCACATCTATGGCTACACCTTC. Together with reference TRBV14 and TRBJ1-2, the CDR3 gives the full variable domain: EAGVTQFPSHSVIEKGQTVTLRCDPISGHDNLYWYRRVMGKEIKFLLHFVKESKQDESGMPNNRFLAERTGGTYSTLKVQPAELEDSGVYFCASSQDGWTPHIYGYTFGSGTRLTVV.

Details on this clone: Other DNA sequences from this sample encode an identical CDR3 as well. The chain couples TRBV27 to TRBJ1-2; 8 bases agree with TRBD1. The germline V gene has CDR1 MNHEY and CDR2 SMNVEV (reference sequence). V shed 2 bases, J shed 6 bases, and the junction held 2 bases outside the gene matches. This CDR3 has 13 amino acids. The DNA for the CDR3 is TGTGCCAGCAGTTTAGGACAGGGTGATGGCTACACCTTC. It yields the protein CASSLGQGDGYTF.

This chain connects TRBV4-1 to TRBJ1-5; 10 nucleotides align to TRBD1. The CDR3 consists of 21 residues. The J segment lost 1 base and the V segment lost 1 base, leaving 16 bases of the junction unmatched. The V gene's germline CDR1 is MGHRA and CDR2 YSYEKL. The CDR3 DNA is TGCGCCAGCAGCCAAGTTGGAGGTGGGACAGGGGCCCCCTGGAGCAATCAGCCCCAGCATTTT. It codes for CASSQVGGGTGAPWSNQPQHF.

This chain links TRBV5-5 with TRBJ1-5; unclear D gene. The CDR3 runs 14 residues. V lost 2 bases and J lost 3, with 9 bases in between. Germline V gene sequence: CDR1 SGHKS, CDR2 YYEKEE (reference sequence). CDR3 DNA: TGTGCCAGCAGCTTTCGCCGGGACAATCAGCCCCAGCATTTT. This gives the protein CASSFRRDNQPQHF.

The chain links TRBV7-9 to TRBJ2-7; a weak D match, TRBD2 (5 bases). The CDR3 has 16 residues. CDR1 is SEHNR and CDR2 is FQNEAQ in the germline V gene (reference sequence). Trimming took off 5 bases at V and 9 bases at J, with 26 bases between the two ends. In DNA form, the CDR3 reads TGTGCCAGCAGCGGATCCGGGAAAGGTGTTCTTTTGGGGCAGTACTTC. Translation gives CASSGSGKGVLLGQYF. Based on the CDR3 plus reference TRBV7-9 and TRBJ2-7, the full variable domain is DTGVSQNPRHKITKRGQNVTFRCDPISEHNRLYWYRQTLGQGPEFLTYFQNEAQLEKSRLLSDRFSAERPKGSFSTLEIQRTEQGDSAMYLCASSGSGKGVLLGQYFGPGTRLTVT.

The sample holds a few counts of this clone. The V gene is TRBV5-8, the J gene TRBJ1-2, with D tentatively TRBD1 (5 bases). The length of the CDR3 is 16 residues. V dropped 4 bases and J dropped 1 base, with 17 bases sitting between them. Germline CDR1 reads SGHTS; CDR2 reads YDEGEE. The CDR3 reads CASSHLEGPHNYGYTF. CDR3 DNA sequence: TGTGCCAGCAGCCACCTGGAGGGACCGCATAACTATGGCTACACCTTC.

In this sample, this clone turned up a few times. CDR3 coding DNA: TGTGCCAGCAGTGAAGGGACAGGGGTTACCACTGAAGCTTTCTTT. It specifies CASSEGTGVTTEAFF. The chain joins TRBV6-4 to TRBJ1-1, with TRBD1 matching over 10 bases. Per the germline V gene, CDR1 is MRHNA and CDR2 is SNTAGT. This CDR3 contains 15 residues. The V and J ends lost 3 bases and 4 bases, in that order; junction bases with no gene match: 5.

The rearrangement joins TRBV11-2 to TRBJ2-7; D may be TRBD1 (6 bases). This CDR3 has 14 residues. The germline V gene has CDR1 SGHAT and CDR2 FQNNGV. Trimming removed 3 bases from V and 2 bases from J, with 11 bases in between. CDR3 sequence reads: CASSLSGDPYEQYF. The CDR3 nucleotides read TGTGCCAGCAGCTTGTCAGGGGACCCCTACGAGCAGTACTTC.

In this sample, this clone turned up a few times. At one end the junction does not follow the germline gene, possibly because of a read error. The chain carries TRBV7-9 and TRBJ1-1, with D maybe TRBD1 (6 bases). The CDR3 spans 17 residues. CDR1 and CDR2 (germline): SEHNR, FQNEAQ (reference sequence). CDR3 in DNA: TGTTCCAGCAGCTTAATCCAGGGGCAGGGGTTCGACACTGAAGCTTTCTTT. Protein product: CSSSLIQGQGFDTEAFF.

About this clone: Other nucleotide sequences from this sample produce the same CDR3. V gene TRBV30 combines with J gene TRBJ2-7; tentatively, D is TRBD1 (5 bases). Trimming pared 3 bases from V and 3 bases from J, leaving 6 bases between. This CDR3 has 11 amino acids. CDR1 is GTSNPN, CDR2 SVGIG, per germline (reference sequence). In nucleotides, the CDR3 is TGTGCCTGGAGAGACAGCTACGAGCAGTACTTC. Its protein product is CAWRDSYEQYF.

This clone was seen only once. The chain joins TRBV29-1 to TRBJ1-1; D is perhaps TRBD1 (5 bases). This CDR3 is 14 amino acids long. Germline values: CDR1 SQVTM, CDR2 ANQGSEA. V was shortened by 1 base and J by 0 bases, with 9 bases between the two germline ends. The CDR3 sequence is CSVEANRMNTEAFF. CDR3 DNA: TGCAGCGTTGAAGCAAACAGGATGAACACTGAAGCTTTCTTT. The variable domain in full, completed from reference TRBV29-1 and TRBJ1-1, reads SAVISQKPSRDICQRGTSLTIQCQVDSQVTMMFWYRQQPGQSLTLIATANQGSEATYESGFVIDKFPISRPNLTFSTLTVSNMSPEDSSIYLCSVEANRMNTEAFFGQGTRLTVV.

The chain carries TRBV19 and TRBJ1-1; D might be TRBD1 (6 bases). Germline V lookup: CDR1 LNHDA, CDR2 SQIVND (reference sequence). Trimming shortened V by 7 bases and J by 5 bases, and 14 bases separated the two germline ends. The CDR3 loop spans 13 amino acids. The CDR3 DNA sequence: TGTGCCAGTACCCTAGGACAGCTGACTGAAGCTTTCTTT. It codes for CASTLGQLTEAFF. The full variable domain, rest sourced from reference TRBV19 and TRBJ1-1, is DGGITQSPKYLFRKEGQNVTLSCEQNLNHDAMYWYRQDPGQGLRLIYYSQIVNDFQKGDIAEGYSVSREKKESFPLTVTSAQKNPTAFYLCASTLGQLTEAFFGQGTRLTVV.

This clone was seen only once. The V and J genes are TRBV6-4 and TRBJ2-1; 10 bases are a match to TRBD2. This CDR3 region has 15 residues. Looked up from germline, CDR1 is MRHNA and CDR2 is SNTAGT. V shed 3 bases, J shed 8 bases, and the junction held 7 bases outside the gene matches. DNA for the CDR3: TGTGCCAGCAGTGAGAAAGCGGGGGGGCAGGATGAGCAGTTCTTC. It codes for CASSEKAGGQDEQFF.

J is TRBJ1-1 and V is TRBV6-1; D gene ambiguous. Germline loops: CDR1 MNHNS, CDR2 SASEGT. The CDR3 sequence is 14 residues long. Trimming pared 2 bases from V and 8 bases from J, leaving 15 bases between. The chain's CDR3 is CASSEFKGRKEAFF. CDR3 nucleotides: TGTGCCAGCAGTGAATTTAAAGGGAGGAAAGAAGCTTTCTTT.

The CDR3 bases are TGTGCCAGCAGCACTCCCCAGGGGAACACCGGGGAGCTGTTTTTT. Amino acids: CASSTPQGNTGELFF. This chain joins TRBV5-4 and TRBJ2-2, with D possibly being TRBD1 (5 bases). This CDR3 is built from 15 residues. V was cut by 4 bases and J by 1 base, with 11 bases left in between. Germline V gene data show CDR1 as SGHNT and CDR2 as YYREEE (reference sequence).

There are a few counts of this clone. J is TRBJ2-5 and V is TRBV4-3, with D maybe TRBD1 (5 bases). V lost 0 bases and J lost 1, with 21 bases in between. The germline V gene has CDR1 LGHNA and CDR2 YSLEER. The CDR3 has 19 amino acids. The CDR3 nucleotides are TGCGCCAGCAGCCAAGATTATCCCATGGACACAGCAGCCCAAGAGACCCAGTACTTC. It yields the protein CASSQDYPMDTAAQETQYF.

This clone showed up just a few times. The gene calls are TRBV4-3 and TRBJ1-4; possible D gene TRBD1, 5 bases. The CDR3 contains 15 residues. Deletions cut 4 bases from V and 2 bases from J, with 11 bases between. Germline V lookup: CDR1 LGHNA, CDR2 YSLEER. The CDR3 coding sequence is TGCGCCAGCAGCCGCAGGGTTTTTACTAATGAAAAACTGTTTTTT. This codes for CASSRRVFTNEKLFF.

J is TRBJ2-3 and V is TRBV15, with 9 bases lining up with TRBD2. The J segment lost 3 bases and the V segment lost 1 base, leaving 2 bases of the junction unmatched. The length of the CDR3 is 15 residues. CDR1 is LNHNV, CDR2 YYDKDF, per germline (reference sequence). The CDR3 reads CATSRGLAVTDTQYF. The CDR3 DNA reads as TGTGCCACCAGCAGAGGACTAGCGGTTACAGATACGCAGTATTTT.

This chain joins TRBV11-1 and TRBJ2-1; 7 bases align to TRBD1. The V gene's germline CDR1 is SGHAT and CDR2 FQDESV (reference sequence). Trimming removed 4 bases from V and 6 bases from J; junction bases left unmatched: 15. This CDR3 contains 17 residues. CDR3 in DNA: TGTGCCAGCAGCTACCGCCGCCACCAAACAGGGGCCAATGAGCAGTTCTTC. It yields the protein CASSYRRHQTGANEQFF. The full variable domain, rest sourced from reference TRBV11-1 and TRBJ2-1, is EAEVAQSPRYKITEKSQAVAFWCDPISGHATLYWYRQILGQGPELLVQFQDESVVDDSQLPKDRFSAERLKGVDSTLKIQPAELGDSAMYLCASSYRRHQTGANEQFFGPGTRLTVL.